These 7 T cell receptor beta chains originate from one sample sequenced in a study of regulatory T cells in long-lasting Graves disease. Time point specified: newly diagnosed GD, antithyroid drugs for less than 3 months. PBMC-extracted RNA yielded the TCR library. Construction of TCR beta libraries relied on iRepertoire HTBI primers and on Arm-PCR targeting CDR3 regions. TCRdb reprocessed the multiplex PCR reads via MiXCR and lists one record per CDR3 protein. The sample records under 250,000 distinct CDR3 sequences, around 19% being singletons. These data also formed part of another study, on T cells in Graves' hyperthyroidism and ophthalmopathy.

The sequencing here drew on peripheral blood mononuclear cells (PBMCs), taken at new diagnosis, from a patient treated with antithyroid drugs. Source of these receptors: a young woman with Graves disease.

This clonotype was counted ten times or more. This chain connects TRBV5-6 to TRBJ1-5; tentative D call: TRBD1 (6 bases). The CDR3 spans 16 residues. V lost 2 bases and J 3 bases, leaving 15 bases between the germline ends. The V gene's germline CDR1 is SGHDT and CDR2 YYEEEE. The CDR3 DNA sequence: TGTGCCAGCAGCTTCGGGGCAGGGGCCTACAATCAGCCCCAGCATTTT. Translated: CASSFGAGAYNQPQHF.

This clonotype occurred many times. This chain connects TRBV5-6 to TRBJ1-2, with 8 nucleotides matching TRBD1. Trimming at V came to 0 bases and at J to 3 bases, leaving 19 bases not matched to a gene. The CDR3 totals 20 residues. In germline, CDR1 is SGHDT, CDR2 YYEEEE. The CDR3, as DNA: TGTGCCAGCAGCTTGGCTCAGGGGGCTTCATTTGGCCTTGATTACTATGGCTACACCTTC. This translates into CASSLAQGASFGLDYYGYTF.

This clonotype came up many times. The CDR3 loop is CASSYGEINTFNTGELFF. The CDR3 DNA reads TGTGCCAGCAGTTACGGGGAGATTAATACCTTTAACACCGGGGAGCTGTTTTTT. V gene TRBV6-5 combines with J gene TRBJ2-2; D is perhaps TRBD2 (5 bases). There are 18 residues in the CDR3. V was trimmed by 2 bases and J by 2 bases, leaving 18 bases between them. Germline CDR1 reads MNHEY; CDR2 reads SVGAGI.

This clonotype was picked up a small number of times. DNA for the CDR3: TGCAGTGCTAGGGCTAGCGGGAGTATGTACGAGCAGTACTTC. It is translated as CSARASGSMYEQYF. V gene TRBV20-1 combines with J gene TRBJ2-7, with TRBD2 matching over 10 bases. This CDR3 has 14 residues. The ends lost 3 bases at V and 4 bases at J; junction bases unmatched: 6. Germline CDR1 DFQATT, CDR2 SNEGSKA (reference sequence).

The sample holds many counts of this clonotype. Relative to the germline gene, one junction end is altered; a read error may explain this. The J gene is TRBJ2-1, the V gene TRBV3-1, with TRBD2 identical over 12 bases. Per the germline V gene, CDR1 is LGHDT and CDR2 is YNNKEL (reference sequence). This CDR3 spans 14 amino acids. CDR3 DNA: TGTGCCAGCAGCCAAGGACTAGCGGGAGAGGGTGGGATCTTC. It is translated as CASSQGLAGEGGIF.

This clonotype has ten or more counts. The chain is built from TRBV3-1 and TRBJ2-7; TRBD1 matches at 9 bases. V shed 4 bases, J shed 4 bases, and the junction held 5 bases outside the gene matches. CDR1 and CDR2 (germline): LGHDT, YNNKEL (reference sequence). The CDR3 loop spans 14 amino acids. CDR3 nucleotide sequence: TGTGCCAGCAGCCCCAGGACAGGGGCGTACGAGCAGTACTTC. Its protein product is CASSPRTGAYEQYF.

Ten or more counts support this clonotype. The rearrangement joins TRBV2 to TRBJ2-1; TRBD2 aligns across 8 bases. After removal of 5 bases from V and 7 bases from J, the junction contained 10 bases not matched to a gene. Germline assignment: CDR1 SNHLY and CDR2 FYNNEI. The CDR3 covers 15 residues. The CDR3 protein is CASSRGLVRMNEQFF. For the CDR3, the DNA is TGTGCCAGCAGTAGGGGACTAGTCCGTATGAATGAGCAGTTCTTC.